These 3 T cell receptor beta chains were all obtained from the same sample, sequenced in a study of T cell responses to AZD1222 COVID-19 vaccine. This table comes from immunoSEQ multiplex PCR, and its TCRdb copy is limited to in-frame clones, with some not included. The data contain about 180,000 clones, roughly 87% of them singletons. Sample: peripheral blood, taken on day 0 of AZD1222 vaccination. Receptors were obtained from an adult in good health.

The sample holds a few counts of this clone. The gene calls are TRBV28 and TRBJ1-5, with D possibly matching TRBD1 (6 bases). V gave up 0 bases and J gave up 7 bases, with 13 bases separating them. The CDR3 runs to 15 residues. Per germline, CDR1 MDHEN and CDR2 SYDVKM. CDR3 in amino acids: CASSLWSTGGQPQHF. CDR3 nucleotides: TGTGCCAGCAGTTTATGGTCGACAGGAGGACAGCCCCAGCATTTT.

CDR3: CASSTNPLEAFF. In DNA form, the CDR3 reads TGTGCCAGCAGCACAAATCCACTAGAAGCTTTCTTT. The rearrangement uses TRBV6-6 and TRBJ1-1, with D hard to call. The length of the CDR3 is 12 residues. Trimming shortened V by 6 bases and J by 8 bases, and 13 bases separated the two germline ends. Germline CDR1 MNHNY, CDR2 SVGAGI (reference sequence).

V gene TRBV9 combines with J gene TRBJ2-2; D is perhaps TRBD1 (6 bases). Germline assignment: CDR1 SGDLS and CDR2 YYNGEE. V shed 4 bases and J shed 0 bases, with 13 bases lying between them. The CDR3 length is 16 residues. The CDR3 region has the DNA TGTGCCAGCAGCCCCAGGACAGCTACGAACACCGGGGAGCTGTTTTTT. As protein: CASSPRTATNTGELFF.